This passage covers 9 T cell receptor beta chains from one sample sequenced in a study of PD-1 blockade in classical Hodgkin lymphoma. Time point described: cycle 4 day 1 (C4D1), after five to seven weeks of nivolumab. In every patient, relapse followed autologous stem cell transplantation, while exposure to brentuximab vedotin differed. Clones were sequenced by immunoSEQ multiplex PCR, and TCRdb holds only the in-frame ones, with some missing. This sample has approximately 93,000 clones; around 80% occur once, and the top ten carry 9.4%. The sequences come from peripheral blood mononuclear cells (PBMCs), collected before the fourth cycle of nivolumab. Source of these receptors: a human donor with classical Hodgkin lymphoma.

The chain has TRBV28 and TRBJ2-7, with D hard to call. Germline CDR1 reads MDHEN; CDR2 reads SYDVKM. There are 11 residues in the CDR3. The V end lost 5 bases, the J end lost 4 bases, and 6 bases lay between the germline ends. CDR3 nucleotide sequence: TGTGCCAGCAGTATAATTTACGAGCAGTACTTC. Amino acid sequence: CASSIIYEQYF.

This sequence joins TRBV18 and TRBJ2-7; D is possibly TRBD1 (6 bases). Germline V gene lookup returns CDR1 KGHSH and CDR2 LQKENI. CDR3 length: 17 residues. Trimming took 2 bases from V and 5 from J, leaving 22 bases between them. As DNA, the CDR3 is TGTGCCAGCTCACCAATTGCTATACCGGGACATGTCCACGAGCAGTACTTC. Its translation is CASSPIAIPGHVHEQYF.

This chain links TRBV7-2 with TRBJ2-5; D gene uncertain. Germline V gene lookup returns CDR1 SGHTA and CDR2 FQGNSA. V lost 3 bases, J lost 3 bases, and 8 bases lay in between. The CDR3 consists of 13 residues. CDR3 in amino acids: CASSFGPKETQYF. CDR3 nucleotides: TGTGCCAGCAGCTTCGGGCCTAAAGAGACCCAGTACTTC.

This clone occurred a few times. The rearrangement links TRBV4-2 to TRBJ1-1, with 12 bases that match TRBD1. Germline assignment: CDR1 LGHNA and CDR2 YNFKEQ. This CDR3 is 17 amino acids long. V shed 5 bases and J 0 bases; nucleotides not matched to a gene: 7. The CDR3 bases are TGTGCCAGCAGCACGGGACAGGGGGCTATCTTGAACACTGAAGCTTTCTTT. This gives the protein CASSTGQGAILNTEAFF.

CDR3 in DNA: TGTGCCAGCAGCTCCCCCCCGGGGGCCTTAACAGATACGCAGTATTTT. Protein: CASSSPPGALTDTQYF. The chain uses TRBV7-3 and TRBJ2-3; D could derive from TRBD1 or TRBD2 (6 bases each). Germline values: CDR1 SGHTA, CDR2 FQGTGA. The length of the CDR3 is 16 residues. With 4 bases removed from V and 3 bases from J, the gap between germline ends came to 17 bases.

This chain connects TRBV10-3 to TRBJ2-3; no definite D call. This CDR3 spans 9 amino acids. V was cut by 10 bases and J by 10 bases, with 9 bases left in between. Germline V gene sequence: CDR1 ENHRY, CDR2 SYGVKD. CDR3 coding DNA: TGTGCCAGCCCCTCCCCGCAGTATTTT. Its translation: CASPSPQYF.

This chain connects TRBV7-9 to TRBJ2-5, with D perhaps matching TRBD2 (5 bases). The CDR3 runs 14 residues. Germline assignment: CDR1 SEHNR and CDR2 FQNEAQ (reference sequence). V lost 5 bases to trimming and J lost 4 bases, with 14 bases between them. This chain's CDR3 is CASSRGGVSETQYF. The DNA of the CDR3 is TGTGCCAGCAGCCGGGGTGGGGTATCAGAGACCCAGTACTTC.

This chain's CDR3 is CASSYEGNTEAFF. The CDR3 DNA is TGTGCCAGCAGCTACGAGGGGAACACTGAAGCTTTCTTT. The chain couples TRBV2 to TRBJ1-1; D gene uncertain. The CDR3 loop spans 13 amino acids. V shed 6 bases and J shed 1 base, with 9 bases lying between them. Germline loops: CDR1 SNHLY, CDR2 FYNNEI.

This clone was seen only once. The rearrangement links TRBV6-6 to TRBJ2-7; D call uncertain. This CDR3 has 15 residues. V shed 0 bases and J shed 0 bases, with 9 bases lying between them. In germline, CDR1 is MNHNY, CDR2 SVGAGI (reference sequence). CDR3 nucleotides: TGTGCCAGCAGTTACTCGGGATTCAGCTCCTACGAGCAGTACTTC. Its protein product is CASSYSGFSSYEQYF.